This TCR beta chain was identified during a study of T-cell reconstitution after alpha-beta-depleted transplantation in children. Trimming shortened V by 1 base and J by 7 bases, and 11 bases separated the two germline ends. Germline CDR1 reads SGHVS; CDR2 reads FNYEAQ. CDR3 length: 14 amino acids. As it was prepared, the TCRbeta library received unique molecular identifiers. Each CDR3 protein gets one entry after TCRdb re-called the PCR reads with MiXCR. The table shows about 610,000 distinct CDR3 sequences, with under 12% occurring only once. This clonotype was counted a single time. The input for sequencing was PBMCs from the stem cell graft donor, taken from the stem cell graft. This receptor was identified in a human donor who donated a stem cell graft to a child with acute myeloid leukemia. The V and J genes are TRBV7-6 and TRBJ2-1; maybe TRBD1 (6 bases). Here the CDR3 reads CASSLVPRGNEQFF. The CDR3, as DNA: TGTGCCAGCAGCTTAGTCCCCAGGGGTAATGAGCAGTTCTTC. Together with reference TRBV7-6 and TRBJ2-1, the CDR3 gives the full variable domain: GAGVSQSPRYKVTKRGQDVALRCDPISGHVSLYWYRQALGQGPEFLTYFNYEAQQDKSGLPNDRFSAERPEGSISTLTIQRTEQRDSAMYRCASSLVPRGNEQFFGPGTRLTVL.